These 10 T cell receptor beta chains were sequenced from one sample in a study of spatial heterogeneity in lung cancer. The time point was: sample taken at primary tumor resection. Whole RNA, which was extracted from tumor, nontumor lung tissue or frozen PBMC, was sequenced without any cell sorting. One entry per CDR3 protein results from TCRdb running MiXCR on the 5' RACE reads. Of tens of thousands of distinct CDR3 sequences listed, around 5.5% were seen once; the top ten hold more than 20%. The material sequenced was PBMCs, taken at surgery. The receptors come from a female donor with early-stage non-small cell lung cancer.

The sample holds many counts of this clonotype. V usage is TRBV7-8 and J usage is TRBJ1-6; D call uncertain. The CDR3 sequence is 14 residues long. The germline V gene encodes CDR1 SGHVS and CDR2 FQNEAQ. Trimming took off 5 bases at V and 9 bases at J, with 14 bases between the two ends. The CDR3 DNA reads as TGTGCCAGCAGCCCGATTGGGCTGGGTTCACCCCTCCACTTT. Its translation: CASSPIGLGSPLHF.

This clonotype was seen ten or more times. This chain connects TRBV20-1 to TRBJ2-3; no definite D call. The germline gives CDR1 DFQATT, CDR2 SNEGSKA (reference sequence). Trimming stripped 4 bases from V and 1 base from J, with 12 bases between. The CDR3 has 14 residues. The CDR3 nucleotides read TGCAGTGCTAAGACCGATCCACGCACAGATACGCAGTATTTT. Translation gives CSAKTDPRTDTQYF.

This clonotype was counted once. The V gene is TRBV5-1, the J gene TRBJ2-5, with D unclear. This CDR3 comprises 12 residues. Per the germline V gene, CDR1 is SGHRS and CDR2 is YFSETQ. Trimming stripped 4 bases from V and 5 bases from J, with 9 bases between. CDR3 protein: CASSVGLETQYF. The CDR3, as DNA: TGCGCCAGCAGCGTAGGGCTCGAGACCCAGTACTTC.

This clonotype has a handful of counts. DNA of the CDR3: TGTGCCACGATAAGGGCAGGGGGCACTGAAGCTTTCTTT. Its translation is CATIRAGGTEAFF. V usage is TRBV28 and J usage is TRBJ1-1; 7 nucleotides align to TRBD1. Germline V gene sequence: CDR1 MDHEN, CDR2 SYDVKM. Losses at the gene ends were 10 bases for V and 4 bases for J; bases not matched to a gene: 9. The CDR3 contains 13 residues.

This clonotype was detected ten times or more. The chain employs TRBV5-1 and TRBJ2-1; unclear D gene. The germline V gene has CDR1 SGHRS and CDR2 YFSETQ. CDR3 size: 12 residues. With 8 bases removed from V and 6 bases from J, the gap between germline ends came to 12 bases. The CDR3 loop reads CASGLRGNEQFF. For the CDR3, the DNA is TGCGCCAGTGGGCTCCGAGGCAATGAGCAGTTCTTC.

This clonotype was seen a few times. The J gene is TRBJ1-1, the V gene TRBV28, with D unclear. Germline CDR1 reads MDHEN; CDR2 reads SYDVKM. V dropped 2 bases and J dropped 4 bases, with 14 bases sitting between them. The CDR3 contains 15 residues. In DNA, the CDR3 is TGTGCCAGCAGTTTAGGGTTGGATTGGGGCACTGAAGCTTTCTTT. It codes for CASSLGLDWGTEAFF.

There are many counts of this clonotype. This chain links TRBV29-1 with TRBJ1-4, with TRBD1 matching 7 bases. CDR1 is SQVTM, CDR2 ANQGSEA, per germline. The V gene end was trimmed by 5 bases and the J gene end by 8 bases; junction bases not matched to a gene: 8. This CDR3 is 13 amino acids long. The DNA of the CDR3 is TGCAGCGTTACAACAGGGGTTCGGGAAAAACTGTTTTTT. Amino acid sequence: CSVTTGVREKLFF.

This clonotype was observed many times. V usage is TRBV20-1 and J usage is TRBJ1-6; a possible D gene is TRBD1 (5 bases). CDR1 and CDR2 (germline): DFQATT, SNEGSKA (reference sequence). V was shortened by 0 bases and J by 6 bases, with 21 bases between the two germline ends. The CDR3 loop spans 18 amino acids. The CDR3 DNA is TGCAGTGCTAGAGATTCAAAGAGGGCGGGGCTTCCTAATTCACCCCTCCACTTT. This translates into CSARDSKRAGLPNSPLHF.

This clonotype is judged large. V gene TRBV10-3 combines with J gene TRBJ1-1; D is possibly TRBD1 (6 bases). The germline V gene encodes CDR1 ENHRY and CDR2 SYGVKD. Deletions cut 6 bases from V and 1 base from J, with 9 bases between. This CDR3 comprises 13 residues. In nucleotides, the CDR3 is TGTGCCATCAGCTTACAGGGGAACACTGAAGCTTTCTTT. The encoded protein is CAISLQGNTEAFF.

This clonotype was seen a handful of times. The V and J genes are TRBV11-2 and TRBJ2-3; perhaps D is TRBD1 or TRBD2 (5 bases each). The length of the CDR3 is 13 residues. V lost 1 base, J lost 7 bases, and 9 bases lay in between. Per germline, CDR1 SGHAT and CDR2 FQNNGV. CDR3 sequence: CASSLAGPNTQYF. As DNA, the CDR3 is TGTGCCAGCAGCTTAGCGGGGCCAAATACGCAGTATTTT.